Below are 23 T cell receptor beta chains sequenced from a single sample in a study of T cell changes during pregnancy in multiple sclerosis. The protocol was immunoSEQ multiplex PCR, while the TCRdb copy is restricted to in-frame clones and leaves out a portion. The sample carries 75,000 to 95,000 clones, under 95% recorded once. The starting material was peripheral blood, obtained in the first trimester of pregnancy. The receptors originated from a female donor in good health, enrolled as a control in a pregnancy study.

The chain employs TRBV28 and TRBJ2-7; D may be TRBD1 (5 bases). Between the trimmed V and J ends, which lost 7 bases and 2 bases, there was a span of 15 bases. This CDR3 has 14 residues. CDR1 and CDR2 from the germline V gene are MDHEN and SYDVKM. CDR3 residues: CASIYRNSPYEQYF. CDR3 bases: TGTGCCAGCATATACAGGAATTCACCCTACGAGCAGTACTTC.

The chain is built from TRBV13 and TRBJ2-4; 7 bases fit TRBD1. The CDR3 consists of 11 residues. Germline-derived CDR1 and CDR2 are PRHDT and FYEKMQ (reference sequence). The junction had 6 bases not matched to a gene; V was cut back by 5 bases and J by 14 bases. CDR3: CASSATGQKYF. The CDR3 coding sequence is TGTGCCAGCAGCGCCACGGGACAGAAGTACTTC.

The CDR3 sequence: CASSPGSVRAFF. CDR3 DNA: TGTGCCAGCAGCCCAGGGTCGGTGCGCGCTTTCTTT. The chain recombines TRBV7-9 with TRBJ1-1, with D perhaps matching TRBD1 (5 bases). The V gene lost 5 bases and the J gene lost 11 bases, with 15 bases spanning the gap. There are 12 residues in the CDR3. Germline values: CDR1 SEHNR, CDR2 FQNEAQ (reference sequence).

The V gene is TRBV5-1, the J gene TRBJ2-3; 15 bases agree with TRBD2. Germline CDR1 and CDR2: SGHRS and YFSETQ. CDR3 length: 17 amino acids. V lost 0 bases, J lost 2 bases, and 1 base stayed unmatched. The DNA for the CDR3 is TGCGCCAGCAGCTTGGGGACTAGCGGGGGGGCCACAGATACGCAGTATTTT. Translation gives CASSLGTSGGATDTQYF.

This sequence joins TRBV28 and TRBJ1-1, with D tentatively TRBD1 (6 bases). V was pared by 5 bases and J by 7 bases, with 11 bases between. This CDR3 has 12 residues. CDR1 MDHEN and CDR2 SYDVKM come from the germline V gene. The CDR3 sequence: CASSPGTFEAFF. CDR3 sequence (DNA): TGTGCCAGCAGTCCCGGGACATTTGAAGCTTTCTTT. The full variable domain, with the rest looked up from reference TRBV28 and TRBJ1-1, is DVKVTQSSRYLVKRTGEKVFLECVQDMDHENMFWYRQDPGLGLRLIYFSYDVKMKEKGDIPEGYSVSREKKERFSLILESASTNQTSMYLCASSPGTFEAFFGQGTRLTVV.

V and J are TRBV9 and TRBJ1-1, with TRBD1 matching over 7 bases. This CDR3 has 16 residues. After removal of 3 bases from V and 4 bases from J, the junction contained 12 bases not matched to a gene. Germline-derived CDR1 and CDR2 are SGDLS and YYNGEE. CDR3 sequence: CASSGDRGTLVTEAFF. The CDR3 bases are TGTGCCAGCAGCGGGGACAGAGGGACCCTTGTCACTGAAGCTTTCTTT.

The V and J genes are TRBV27 and TRBJ1-1; 7 positions match TRBD1. CDR3 size: 14 residues. After removal of 7 bases from V and 5 bases from J, the junction contained 10 bases not matched to a gene. Germline-derived CDR1 and CDR2 are MNHEY and SMNVEV (reference sequence). The CDR3 region is CASKIGGGTTEAFF. In DNA, the CDR3 is TGTGCCAGCAAAATCGGAGGGGGCACAACTGAAGCTTTCTTT.

The rearrangement joins TRBV2 to TRBJ1-5; D is perhaps TRBD1 (6 bases). CDR1 and CDR2 (germline): SNHLY, FYNNEI. Trimming removed 7 bases at V and 7 bases at J, with 20 bases between. This CDR3 is 15 amino acids long. CDR3 protein: CASKKTGRGPQPQHF. CDR3 bases: TGTGCCAGCAAAAAAACAGGGCGCGGCCCCCAGCCCCAGCATTTT.

This clone came up once. This rearrangement joins TRBV30 to TRBJ2-3; 10 nucleotides agree with TRBD1. V was pared by 4 bases and J by 5 bases, with 15 bases of the junction left unmatched. Per the germline V gene, CDR1 is GTSNPN and CDR2 is SVGIG (reference sequence). The CDR3 contains 17 residues. Here the CDR3 DNA reads TGTGCCTGGACAAATCCCATTTGGGACAGGGGACAAGATACGCAGTATTTT. Encoded protein: CAWTNPIWDRGQDTQYF.

This chain joins TRBV7-2 and TRBJ2-7, with D possibly TRBD2 on 5 matching bases. Trimming pared 5 bases from V and 3 bases from J, leaving 8 bases between. Germline CDR1 is SGHTA and CDR2 is FQGNSA. The CDR3 is 12 amino acids. The CDR3 DNA reads as TGTGCCAGCAGCCCGGGGAACTACGAGCAGTACTTC. As protein: CASSPGNYEQYF.

V gene TRBV6-6 combines with J gene TRBJ1-4; tentatively, D is TRBD1 (5 bases). The germline V and J ends were trimmed by 8 bases and 7 bases, with 14 bases remaining between them. Germline CDR1 is MNHNY and CDR2 is SVGAGI (reference sequence). This CDR3 spans 13 amino acids. The DNA of the CDR3 is TGTGCCAGCGTCCGATCCAGGGCTGAAAAACTGTTTTTT. Amino acid sequence: CASVRSRAEKLFF.

Concerning this clone itself: The identical CDR3 is also encoded by other nucleotide sequences in the sample. This chain connects TRBV27 to TRBJ2-7, with 8 nucleotides matching TRBD1. The CDR3 sequence is 14 residues long. V was clipped by 2 bases and J by 0 bases; unmatched bases: 0. Per germline, CDR1 MNHEY and CDR2 SMNVEV (reference sequence). CDR3 DNA: TGTGCCAGCAGTTTAGGACAGGGCTCCTACGAGCAGTACTTC. Its translation is CASSLGQGSYEQYF.

The chain carries TRBV11-2 and TRBJ2-3; 10 bases are shared with TRBD2. The CDR3 runs to 16 residues. Trimming took 5 bases from V and 2 from J; bases not matched to a gene: 7. Per the germline V gene, CDR1 is SGHAT and CDR2 is FQNNGV. CDR3 sequence (DNA): TGTGCCAGCAGCCCTGGGACTAGCGCCACCACAGATACGCAGTATTTT. It encodes CASSPGTSATTDTQYF.

The CDR3 here is CASSRWTGSRYGYTF. DNA of the CDR3: TGTGCCAGCAGCCGATGGACAGGCTCCCGATATGGCTACACCTTC. The chain is built from TRBV14 and TRBJ1-2; 7 nucleotides line up with TRBD1. Germline V gene lookup returns CDR1 SGHDN and CDR2 FVKESK. J lost 5 bases, V lost 4 bases, and 10 bases had no gene match. This CDR3 comprises 15 residues.

The chain links TRBV4-1 to TRBJ1-2; a weak D match, TRBD1 (5 bases). The CDR3 loop spans 14 amino acids. Germline CDR1 MGHRA, CDR2 YSYEKL. The ends were cut back, 0 bases at V and 2 bases at J, with 7 bases in the middle. The CDR3 DNA reads as TGCGCCAGCAGCCAAGATGGGGGGAACTATGGCTACACCTTC. Translated: CASSQDGGNYGYTF.

This sequence joins TRBV9 and TRBJ2-7; D ambiguous. The CDR3 spans 14 residues. Trimming cost V 3 bases and J 5 bases, with 15 bases left between them. Per the germline V gene, CDR1 is SGDLS and CDR2 is YYNGEE. The CDR3 sequence: CASSGASPSDEQYF. CDR3 in DNA: TGTGCCAGCAGCGGTGCCTCCCCTTCGGACGAGCAGTACTTC.

The rearrangement uses TRBV7-2 and TRBJ1-2; 10 nucleotides align to TRBD1. V was pared by 8 bases and J by 6 bases, with 18 bases of the junction left unmatched. The CDR3 runs 17 residues. CDR1 and CDR2 (germline): SGHTA, FQGNSA. This CDR3 reads CASFGLGGAGQGNGYTF. As DNA, the CDR3 is TGTGCCAGCTTCGGTCTAGGGGGTGCGGGACAGGGGAATGGCTACACCTTC.

The chain recombines TRBV7-9 with TRBJ2-3; D might be TRBD1 (6 bases). Per germline, CDR1 SEHNR and CDR2 FQNEAQ (reference sequence). The CDR3 spans 14 residues. Trimming took off 2 bases at V and 5 bases at J, with 11 bases between the two ends. The CDR3 is CASSLSQGRDTQYF. The CDR3 nucleotides are TGTGCCAGCAGCTTAAGTCAGGGGAGAGATACGCAGTATTTT.

This chain uses TRBV5-1 with TRBJ1-2; 7 bases fit TRBD1. CDR3 length equals 13 residues. V lost 4 bases and J lost 7; bases outside the gene matches: 7. CDR1 SGHRS and CDR2 YFSETQ come from the germline V gene. The CDR3 sequence: CASSHATGSGYTF. The DNA of the CDR3 is TGCGCCAGCAGCCACGCGACAGGGTCTGGCTACACCTTC.

The chain employs TRBV7-2 and TRBJ2-7; maybe TRBD1 (5 bases). CDR3 length: 14 amino acids. Trimming stripped 4 bases from V and 3 bases from J, with 13 bases between. Germline CDR1 reads SGHTA; CDR2 reads FQGNSA. The CDR3 loop is CASSYDSLNYEQYF. As DNA, the CDR3 is TGTGCCAGCAGCTACGACAGCCTTAACTACGAGCAGTACTTC. Combining the CDR3 with reference TRBV7-2 and TRBJ2-7 gives the whole variable domain GAGVSQSPSNKVTEKGKDVELRCDPISGHTALYWYRQSLGQGLEFLIYFQGNSAPDKSGLPSDRFSAERTGGSVSTLTIQRTQQEDSAVYLCASSYDSLNYEQYFGPGTRLTVT.

In this sample, this clone turned up a few times. The chain carries TRBV27 and TRBJ2-2; 8 bases are a match to TRBD2. V dropped 6 bases and J dropped 3; count of bases not matched to a gene: 6. The CDR3 covers 15 residues. The germline CDR1 and CDR2 sequences are MNHEY and SMNVEV (reference sequence). The DNA for the CDR3 is TGTGCCAGCAGCGGGCGGGGGGCGGACACCGGGGAGCTGTTTTTT. Its protein product is CASSGRGADTGELFF.

This chain uses TRBV18 with TRBJ1-6; D is perhaps TRBD1 (6 bases). Germline V gene sequence: CDR1 KGHSH, CDR2 LQKENI. V was pared by 2 bases and J by 9 bases, with 17 bases between. The CDR3 consists of 16 residues. CDR3 DNA: TGTGCCAGCTCACCAACAGGGACCGGTGGGGTTTCACCCCTCCACTTT. It encodes CASSPTGTGGVSPLHF.

The chain carries TRBV7-8 and TRBJ1-2; possibly TRBD1 for D (6 bases). The CDR3 covers 19 residues. The V end lost 1 base, the J end lost 0 bases, and 21 bases lay between the germline ends. Germline CDR1 reads SGHVS; CDR2 reads FQNEAQ. The CDR3 DNA is TGTGCCAGCAGCTTAGGGGCCATATTAACAGGGTCTCCTAACTATGGCTACACCTTC. It codes for CASSLGAILTGSPNYGYTF.